This entry concerns a single TCR beta chain. Its antigen remains unknown. Measured with immunoSEQ multiplex PCR; TCRdb has only the in-frame clones, and not every one. Among approximately 150,000 clones, approximately 90% were seen once, and the ten largest hold 1.5% to 2%. This sample was taken from a study of T cell responses to AZD1222 COVID-19 vaccine. Analyses pooled second doses at about 4 or about 12 weeks. General study results and limits: Among spike-specific TCRs, nearly half reportedly target unmutated variant regions. Most donors were white British, females outnumbered males, and clonal diversity was possibly underestimated.

The TCR sequence derives from an adult who received the AZD1222 COVID-19 vaccine. The specimen comprised peripheral blood, sampled 28 days after the second AZD1222 dose.

The CDR3 sequence is CAWSPGTGGFF. CDR3 sequence (DNA): TGTGCCTGGAGTCCCGGGACAGGCGGTTTCTTT. This sequence joins TRBV30 and TRBJ1-1, with 8 bases identical to TRBD1. Germline V gives CDR1 GTSNPN, CDR2 SVGIG (reference sequence). The CDR3 loop spans 11 amino acids. The V segment lost 2 bases and the J segment 13 bases; nucleotides outside the gene matches: 6.